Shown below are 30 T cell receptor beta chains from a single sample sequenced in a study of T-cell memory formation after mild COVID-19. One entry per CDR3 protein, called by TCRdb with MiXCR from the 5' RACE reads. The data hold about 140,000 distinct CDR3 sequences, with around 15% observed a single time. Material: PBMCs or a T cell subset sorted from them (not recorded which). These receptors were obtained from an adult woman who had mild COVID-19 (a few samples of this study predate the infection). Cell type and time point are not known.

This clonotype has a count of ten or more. CDR3: CASSLRTGGTGELFF. The CDR3 nucleotides read TGTGCCAGCAGTTTAAGGACAGGGGGCACCGGGGAGCTGTTTTTT. The chain employs TRBV12-3 or TRBV12-4 and TRBJ2-2; 10 bases are a match to TRBD1. J was trimmed by 4 bases and V by 2 bases; bases with no gene match: 1. The CDR3 length is 15 residues.

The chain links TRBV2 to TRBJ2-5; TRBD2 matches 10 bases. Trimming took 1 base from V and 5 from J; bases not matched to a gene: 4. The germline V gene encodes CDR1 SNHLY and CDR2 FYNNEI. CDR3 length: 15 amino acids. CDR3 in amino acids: CASSEVGLARETQYF. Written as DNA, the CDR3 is TGTGCCAGCAGTGAAGTGGGACTAGCGAGGGAGACCCAGTACTTC. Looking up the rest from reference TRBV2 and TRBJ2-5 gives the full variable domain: EPEVTQTPSHQVTQMGQEVILRCVPISNHLYFYWYRQILGQKVEFLVSFYNNEISEKSEIFDDQFSVERPDGSNFTLKIRSTKLEDSAMYFCASSEVGLARETQYFGPGTRLLVL.

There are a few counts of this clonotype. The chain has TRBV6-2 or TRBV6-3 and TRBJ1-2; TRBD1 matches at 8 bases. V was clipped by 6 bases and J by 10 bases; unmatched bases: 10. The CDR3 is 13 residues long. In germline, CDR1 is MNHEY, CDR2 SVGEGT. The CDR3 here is CASSRGQAFDYTF. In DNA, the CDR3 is TGTGCCAGCAGCCGGGGACAGGCATTTGACTACACCTTC.

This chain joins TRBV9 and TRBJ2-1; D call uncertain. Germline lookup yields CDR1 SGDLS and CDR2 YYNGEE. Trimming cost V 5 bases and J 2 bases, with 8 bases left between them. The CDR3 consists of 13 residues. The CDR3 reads CASSYTTYNEQFF. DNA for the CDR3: TGTGCCAGCAGTTATACTACCTACAATGAGCAGTTCTTC. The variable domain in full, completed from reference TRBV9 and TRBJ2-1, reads DSGVTQTPKHLITATGQRVTLRCSPRSGDLSVYWYQQSLDQGLQFLIQYYNGEERAKGNILERFSAQQFPDLHSELNLSSLELGDSALYFCASSYTTYNEQFFGPGTRLTVL.

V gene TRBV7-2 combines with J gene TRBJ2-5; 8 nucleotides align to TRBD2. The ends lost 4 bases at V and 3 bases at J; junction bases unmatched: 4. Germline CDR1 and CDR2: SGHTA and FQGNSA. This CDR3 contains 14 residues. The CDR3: CASSSGLAKETQYF. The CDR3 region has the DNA TGTGCCAGCAGCTCCGGACTAGCAAAAGAGACCCAGTACTTC.

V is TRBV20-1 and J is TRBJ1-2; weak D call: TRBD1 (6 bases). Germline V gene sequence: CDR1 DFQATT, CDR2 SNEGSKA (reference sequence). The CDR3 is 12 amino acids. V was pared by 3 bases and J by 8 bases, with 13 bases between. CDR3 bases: TGCAGTGCTAGCAACAGGGAAGGAGGCTACACCTTC. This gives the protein CSASNREGGYTF.

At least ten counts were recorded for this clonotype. The CDR3 coding sequence is TGTGCCAGCAGATTAACAGGGGATTCCTACGAGCAGTACTTC. It specifies CASRLTGDSYEQYF. The chain carries TRBV6-5 and TRBJ2-7; 7 positions agree with TRBD1. After removal of 6 bases from V and 1 base from J, the junction contained 6 bases not matched to a gene. Germline CDR1 and CDR2: MNHEY and SVGAGI. The CDR3 loop spans 14 amino acids.

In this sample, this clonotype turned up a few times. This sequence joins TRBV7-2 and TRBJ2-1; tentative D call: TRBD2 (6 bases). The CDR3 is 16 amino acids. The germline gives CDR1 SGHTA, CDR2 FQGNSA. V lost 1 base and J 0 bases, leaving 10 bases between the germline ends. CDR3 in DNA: TGTGCCAGCAGCTTAGTAGCGGCCAGCTCCTACAATGAGCAGTTCTTC. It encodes CASSLVAASSYNEQFF.

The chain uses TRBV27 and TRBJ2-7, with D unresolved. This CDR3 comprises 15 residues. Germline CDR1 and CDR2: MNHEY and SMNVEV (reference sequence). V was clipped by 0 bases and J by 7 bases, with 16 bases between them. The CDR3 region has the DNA TGTGCCAGCAGTTTATCGCCAGGCCCCCTAGATGAGCAGTACTTC. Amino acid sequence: CASSLSPGPLDEQYF.

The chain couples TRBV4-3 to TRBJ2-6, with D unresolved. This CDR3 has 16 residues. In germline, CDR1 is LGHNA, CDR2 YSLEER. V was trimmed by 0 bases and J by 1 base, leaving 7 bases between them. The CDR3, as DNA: TGCGCCAGCAGCCAAGATCTAGGGTCTGGGGCCAACGTCCTGACTTTC. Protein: CASSQDLGSGANVLTF.

The CDR3 reads CASSPNVVNIQYF. CDR3 DNA: TGTGCCAGCTCACCGAATGTGGTTAACATTCAGTACTTC. V gene TRBV18 combines with J gene TRBJ2-4; D ambiguous. V was cut by 3 bases and J by 7 bases, with 10 bases left in between. This CDR3 is 13 amino acids long. In germline, CDR1 is KGHSH, CDR2 LQKENI.

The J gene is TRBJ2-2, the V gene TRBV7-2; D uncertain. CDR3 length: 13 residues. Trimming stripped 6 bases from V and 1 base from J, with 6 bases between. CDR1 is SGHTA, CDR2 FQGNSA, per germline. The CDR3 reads CASRNRNTGELFF. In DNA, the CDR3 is TGTGCCAGCAGGAACAGGAACACCGGGGAGCTGTTTTTT.

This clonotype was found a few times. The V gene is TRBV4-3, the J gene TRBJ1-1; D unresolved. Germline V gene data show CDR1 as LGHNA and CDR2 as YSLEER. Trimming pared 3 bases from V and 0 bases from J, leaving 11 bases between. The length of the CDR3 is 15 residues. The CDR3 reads CASSQDSGLNTEAFF. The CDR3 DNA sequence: TGCGCCAGCAGCCAGGATTCGGGGTTGAACACTGAAGCTTTCTTT.

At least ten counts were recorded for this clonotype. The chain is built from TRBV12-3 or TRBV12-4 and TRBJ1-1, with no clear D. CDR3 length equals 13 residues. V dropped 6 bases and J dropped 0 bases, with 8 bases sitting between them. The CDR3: CASSYGVNTEAFF. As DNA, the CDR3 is TGTGCCAGCAGCTATGGGGTGAACACTGAAGCTTTCTTT.

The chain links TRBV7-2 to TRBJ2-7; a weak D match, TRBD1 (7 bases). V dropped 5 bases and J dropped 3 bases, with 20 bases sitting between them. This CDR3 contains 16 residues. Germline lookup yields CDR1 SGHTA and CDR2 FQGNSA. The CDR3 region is CASSIYAGQWDYEQYF. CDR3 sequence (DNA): TGTGCCAGCAGCATCTATGCGGGACAGTGGGACTACGAGCAGTACTTC. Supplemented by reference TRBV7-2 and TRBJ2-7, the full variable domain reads GAGVSQSPSNKVTEKGKDVELRCDPISGHTALYWYRQSLGQGLEFLIYFQGNSAPDKSGLPSDRFSAERTGGSVSTLTIQRTQQEDSAVYLCASSIYAGQWDYEQYFGPGTRLTVT.

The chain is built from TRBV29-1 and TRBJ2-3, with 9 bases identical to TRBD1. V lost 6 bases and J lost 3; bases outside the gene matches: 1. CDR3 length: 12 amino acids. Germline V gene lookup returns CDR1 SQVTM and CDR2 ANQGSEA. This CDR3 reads CSVGQGTDTQYF. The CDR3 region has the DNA TGCAGCGTCGGACAGGGGACAGATACGCAGTATTTT.

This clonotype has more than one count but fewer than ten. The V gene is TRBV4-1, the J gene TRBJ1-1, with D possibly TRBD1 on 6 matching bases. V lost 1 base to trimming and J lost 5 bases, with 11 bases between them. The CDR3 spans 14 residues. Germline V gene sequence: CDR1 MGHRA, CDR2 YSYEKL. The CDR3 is CASSQVQGDTEAFF. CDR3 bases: TGCGCCAGCAGCCAAGTACAGGGAGATACTGAAGCTTTCTTT.

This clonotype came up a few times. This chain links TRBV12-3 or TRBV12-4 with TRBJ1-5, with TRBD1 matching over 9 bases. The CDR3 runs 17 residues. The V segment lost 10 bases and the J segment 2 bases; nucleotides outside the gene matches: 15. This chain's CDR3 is CATTTGTGLFGNQPQHF. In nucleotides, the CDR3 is TGTGCCACCACTACCGGGACAGGGCTTTTCGGCAATCAGCCCCAGCATTTT.

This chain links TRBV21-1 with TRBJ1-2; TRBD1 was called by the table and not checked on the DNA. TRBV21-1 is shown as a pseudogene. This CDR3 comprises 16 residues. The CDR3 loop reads CASPRGTGETSCGYTF. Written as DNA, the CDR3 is TGTGCCAGCCCTCGTGGGACAGGGGAAACAAGCTGTGGCTACACCTTC.

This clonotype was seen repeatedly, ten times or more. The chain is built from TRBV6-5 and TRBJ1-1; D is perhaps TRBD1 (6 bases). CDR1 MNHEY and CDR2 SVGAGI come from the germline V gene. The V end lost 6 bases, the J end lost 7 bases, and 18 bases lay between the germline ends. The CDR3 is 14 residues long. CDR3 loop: CASRSGRGAIEAFF. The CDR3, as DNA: TGTGCCAGCAGATCAGGGAGGGGGGCAATTGAAGCTTTCTTT.

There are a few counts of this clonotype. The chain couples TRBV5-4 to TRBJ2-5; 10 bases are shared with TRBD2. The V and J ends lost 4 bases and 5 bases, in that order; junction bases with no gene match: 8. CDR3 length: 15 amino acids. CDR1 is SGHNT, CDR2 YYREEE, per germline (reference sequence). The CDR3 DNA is TGTGCCAGCAGCCAACCCGGGACTAGCGTCGAGACCCAGTACTTC. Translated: CASSQPGTSVETQYF.

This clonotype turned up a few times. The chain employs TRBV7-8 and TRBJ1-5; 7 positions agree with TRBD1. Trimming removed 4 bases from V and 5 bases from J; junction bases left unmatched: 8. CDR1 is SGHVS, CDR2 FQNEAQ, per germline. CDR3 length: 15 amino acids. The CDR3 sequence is CASSSRDSFYQPQHF. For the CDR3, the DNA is TGTGCCAGCAGCTCACGGGACAGCTTTTATCAGCCCCAGCATTTT.

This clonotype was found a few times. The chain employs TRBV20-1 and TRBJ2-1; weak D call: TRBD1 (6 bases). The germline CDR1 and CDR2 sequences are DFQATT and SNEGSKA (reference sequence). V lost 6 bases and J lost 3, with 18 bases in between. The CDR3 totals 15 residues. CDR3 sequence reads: CSAPGMEGGYNEQFF. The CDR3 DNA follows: TGCAGTGCCCCCGGTATGGAAGGGGGCTACAATGAGCAGTTCTTC.

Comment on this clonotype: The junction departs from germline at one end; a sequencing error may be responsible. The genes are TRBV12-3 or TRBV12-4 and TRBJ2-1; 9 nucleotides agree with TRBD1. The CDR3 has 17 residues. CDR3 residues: CASSSQPGTGISDEQFF. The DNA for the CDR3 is TGTGCTAGCAGTTCTCAACCCGGGACAGGGATAAGTGATGAGCAGTTCTTC.

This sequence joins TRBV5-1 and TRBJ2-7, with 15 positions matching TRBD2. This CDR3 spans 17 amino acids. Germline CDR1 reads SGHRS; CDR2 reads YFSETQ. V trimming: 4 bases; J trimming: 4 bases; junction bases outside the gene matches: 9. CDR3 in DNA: TGCGCCAGCAGCCCAGGACTAGCGGGAGGGCCGATTTACGAGCAGTACTTC. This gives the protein CASSPGLAGGPIYEQYF.

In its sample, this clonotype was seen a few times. The CDR3 sequence: CASSRDRGKETQYF. The CDR3 DNA reads TGTGCCAGCAGCCGGGACAGGGGAAAAGAGACCCAGTACTTC. The V gene is TRBV4-2, the J gene TRBJ2-5, with 10 bases lining up with TRBD1. In germline, CDR1 is LGHNA, CDR2 YNFKEQ. With 4 bases clipped from V and 3 bases from J, the junction kept 2 bases outside the gene matches. This CDR3 spans 14 amino acids.

The CDR3 sequence: CASSPGLAMDEQFF. The CDR3 DNA reads TGTGCCAGCAGCCCGGGACTAGCGATGGATGAGCAGTTCTTC. The chain is built from TRBV7-8 and TRBJ2-1, with 10 bases identical to TRBD2. This CDR3 spans 14 amino acids. CDR1 and CDR2 from the germline V gene are SGHVS and FQNEAQ. The ends lost 5 bases at V and 8 bases at J; junction bases unmatched: 6. Based on the CDR3 plus reference TRBV7-8 and TRBJ2-1, the full variable domain is GAGVSQSPRYKVAKRGQDVALRCDPISGHVSLFWYQQALGQGPEFLTYFQNEAQLDKSGLPSDRFFAERPEGSVSTLKIQRTQQEDSAVYLCASSPGLAMDEQFFGPGTRLTVL.

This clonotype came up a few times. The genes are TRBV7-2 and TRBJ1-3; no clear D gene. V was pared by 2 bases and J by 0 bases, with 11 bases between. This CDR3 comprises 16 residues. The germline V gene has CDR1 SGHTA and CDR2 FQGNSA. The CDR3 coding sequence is TGTGCCAGCAGCTTAAGAAGATCAGACTCTGGAAACACCATATATTTT. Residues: CASSLRRSDSGNTIYF. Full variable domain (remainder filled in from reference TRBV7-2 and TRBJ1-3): GAGVSQSPSNKVTEKGKDVELRCDPISGHTALYWYRQSLGQGLEFLIYFQGNSAPDKSGLPSDRFSAERTGGSVSTLTIQRTQQEDSAVYLCASSLRRSDSGNTIYFGEGSWLTVV.

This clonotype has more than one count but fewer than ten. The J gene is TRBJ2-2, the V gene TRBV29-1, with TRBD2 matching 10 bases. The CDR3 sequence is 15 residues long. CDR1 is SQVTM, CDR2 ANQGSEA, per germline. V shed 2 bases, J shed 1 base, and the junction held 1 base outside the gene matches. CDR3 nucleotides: TGCAGCGTTGAACTAGCGGGGGTGAACACCGGGGAGCTGTTTTTT. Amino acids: CSVELAGVNTGELFF.

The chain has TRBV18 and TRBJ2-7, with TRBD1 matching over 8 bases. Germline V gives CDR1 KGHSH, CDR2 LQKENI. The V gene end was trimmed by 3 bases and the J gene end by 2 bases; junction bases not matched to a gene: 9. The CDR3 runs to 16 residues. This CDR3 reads CASSPYRDRLPYEQYF. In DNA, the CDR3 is TGTGCCAGCTCACCTTACCGGGACAGGTTACCCTACGAGCAGTACTTC.